The 19 T cell receptor beta chains reported below all come from one sample, sequenced in a study of blood T cell repertoires in COVID-19. The table came from immunoSEQ multiplex PCR; TCRdb's copy has only in-frame clones and leaves some out. The sample has tens of thousands of clones, about 90% seen once. Sequencing input: peripheral blood. The source of these receptors is a human donor in a cohort sampled during active COVID-19.

This chain joins TRBV7-9 and TRBJ2-1; weak D call: TRBD2 (6 bases). The CDR3 is 18 amino acids. Germline V gene data show CDR1 as SEHNR and CDR2 as FQNEAQ (reference sequence). Trimming cost V 4 bases and J 0 bases, with 19 bases left between them. CDR3 sequence: CASSSGLGLSSSYNEQFF. In DNA form, the CDR3 reads TGTGCCAGCAGCTCGGGCCTGGGACTCTCCAGCTCCTACAATGAGCAGTTCTTC.

This clone was counted a single time. The CDR3 coding sequence is TGCAGCGTAGGGACAGGGGAAGGGTACACTGAAGCTTTCTTT. Translating it yields CSVGTGEGYTEAFF. V usage is TRBV29-1 and J usage is TRBJ1-1, with 10 bases lining up with TRBD1. The trim removed 6 bases at V and 3 bases at J, leaving 7 bases unmatched. CDR3 size: 14 residues. Germline V lookup: CDR1 SQVTM, CDR2 ANQGSEA.

V and J are TRBV7-3 and TRBJ2-1; 8 bases map to TRBD2. Trimming removed 5 bases from V and 8 bases from J; junction bases left unmatched: 8. This CDR3 region has 14 residues. The germline V gene has CDR1 SGHTA and CDR2 FQGTGA. Written as DNA, the CDR3 is TGTGCCAGCAGCCCCGGGGGGGCCAGGGATGAGCAGTTCTTC. Translating it yields CASSPGGARDEQFF.

In this sample, this clone turned up a few times. The rearrangement links TRBV7-6 to TRBJ2-7, with TRBD2 matching over 8 bases. J gave up 3 bases and V 1 base, and 8 bases lay outside the gene matches. Germline V gene data show CDR1 as SGHVS and CDR2 as FNYEAQ. The CDR3 is 16 amino acids. The CDR3 coding sequence is TGTGCCAGCAGCTTAGTGAGCGGGGGCTCTTACTACGAGCAGTACTTC. As protein: CASSLVSGGSYYEQYF. Based on the CDR3 plus reference TRBV7-6 and TRBJ2-7, the full variable domain is GAGVSQSPRYKVTKRGQDVALRCDPISGHVSLYWYRQALGQGPEFLTYFNYEAQQDKSGLPNDRFSAERPEGSISTLTIQRTEQRDSAMYRCASSLVSGGSYYEQYFGPGTRLTVT.

This chain joins TRBV7-6 and TRBJ2-1; TRBD2 agrees at 7 bases. Germline CDR1 reads SGHVS; CDR2 reads FNYEAQ. V shed 4 bases and J 1 base; nucleotides not matched to a gene: 4. The CDR3 consists of 15 residues. This CDR3 is CASSSHGGSYNEQFF. The CDR3 DNA reads TGTGCCAGCAGCTCACACGGGGGGTCCTACAATGAGCAGTTCTTC.

The rearrangement joins TRBV12-5 to TRBJ1-2; TRBD1 aligns across 9 bases. V lost 1 base, J lost 0 bases, and 0 bases stayed unmatched. Per the germline V gene, CDR1 is LGHNT and CDR2 is FRNRAP. This CDR3 spans 15 amino acids. The CDR3: CASGLGQGANYGYTF. CDR3 sequence (DNA): TGTGCTAGTGGTTTGGGACAGGGGGCTAACTATGGCTACACCTTC. The variable domain in full, completed from reference TRBV12-5 and TRBJ1-2, reads DARVTQTPRHKVTEMGQEVTMRCQPILGHNTVFWYRQTMMQGLELLAYFRNRAPLDDSGMPKDRFSAEMPDATLATLKIQPSEPRDSAVYFCASGLGQGANYGYTFGSGTRLTVV.

This clone was picked up a small number of times. J is TRBJ1-6 and V is TRBV5-1; TRBD1 matches 11 bases. Germline CDR1 and CDR2: SGHRS and YFSETQ. Germline trimming cut 4 bases from V and 8 bases from J; bases unmatched to any gene: 5. The CDR3 runs 15 residues. The CDR3 reads CASSPGQGAYSPLHF. CDR3 bases: TGCGCCAGCAGCCCCGGACAGGGGGCGTATTCACCCCTCCACTTT.

The rearrangement uses TRBV27 and TRBJ1-6; the match to TRBD1 covers 9 bases. The CDR3 totals 15 residues. The germline V gene encodes CDR1 MNHEY and CDR2 SMNVEV (reference sequence). V dropped 6 bases and J dropped 8; count of bases not matched to a gene: 8. CDR3 region: CASREIQGADSPLHF. Written as DNA, the CDR3 is TGTGCCAGCAGAGAAATACAGGGGGCGGATTCACCCCTCCACTTT.

The J gene is TRBJ2-5, the V gene TRBV11-2; 9 nucleotides line up with TRBD1. This CDR3 is 15 amino acids long. V shed 5 bases, J shed 3 bases, and the junction held 7 bases outside the gene matches. The germline gives CDR1 SGHAT, CDR2 FQNNGV. In nucleotides, the CDR3 is TGTGCCAGCAGCAAGGGACAGGGCTTTGAAGAGACCCAGTACTTC. As protein: CASSKGQGFEETQYF.

The V and J genes are TRBV7-2 and TRBJ2-1, with TRBD1 matching 7 bases. With V trimmed by 2 bases and J by 7 bases, 11 bases remained unmatched. The CDR3 has 16 amino acids. Germline loops: CDR1 SGHTA, CDR2 FQGNSA. The CDR3 loop is CASSLRGTVIGNEQFF. CDR3 sequence (DNA): TGTGCCAGCAGCTTAAGGGGGACAGTAATCGGGAATGAGCAGTTCTTC.

This chain connects TRBV5-6 to TRBJ2-7, with TRBD2 matching 8 bases. The CDR3 loop spans 14 amino acids. The J segment lost 3 bases and the V segment lost 2 bases, leaving 4 bases of the junction unmatched. Germline CDR1 is SGHDT and CDR2 is YYEEEE. In nucleotides, the CDR3 is TGTGCCAGCAGCTTCGGACTAGCCGTCTACGAGCAGTACTTC. This gives the protein CASSFGLAVYEQYF. Drawing the rest from reference TRBV5-6 and TRBJ2-7, the complete variable domain is DAGVTQSPTHLIKTRGQQVTLRCSPKSGHDTVSWYQQALGQGPQFIFQYYEEEERQRGNFPDRFSGHQFPNYSSELNVNALLLGDSALYLCASSFGLAVYEQYFGPGTRLTVT.

The rearrangement uses TRBV7-2 and TRBJ1-2; possible D gene TRBD1, 6 bases. CDR1 and CDR2 (germline): SGHTA, FQGNSA. The CDR3 contains 14 residues. Deletions cut 5 bases from V and 6 bases from J, with 16 bases between. The DNA for the CDR3 is TGTGCCAGCAGCCCACTCACAGGGTTCGATGGCTACACCTTC. It codes for CASSPLTGFDGYTF.

This clone was seen only a few times. This chain links TRBV19 with TRBJ2-7; 7 bases are a match to TRBD1. Germline lookup yields CDR1 LNHDA and CDR2 SQIVND (reference sequence). The CDR3 contains 15 residues. V lost 6 bases and J lost 2; bases outside the gene matches: 10. CDR3 residues: CASSDYGTVTYEQYF. The CDR3, as DNA: TGTGCCAGTAGCGATTACGGGACAGTCACCTACGAGCAGTACTTC.

The J gene is TRBJ2-7, the V gene TRBV7-2; TRBD1 matches at 9 bases. V dropped 7 bases and J dropped 1; count of bases not matched to a gene: 11. The CDR3 spans 16 residues. Germline V gene sequence: CDR1 SGHTA, CDR2 FQGNSA. The CDR3 bases are TGTGCCAGCACCCCACAGGGGGCGTCAGGTTCCTACGAGCAGTACTTC. This translates into CASTPQGASGSYEQYF.

The chain joins TRBV7-2 to TRBJ1-4; weak D call: TRBD1 (6 bases). The CDR3 length is 15 residues. Germline V gene data show CDR1 as SGHTA and CDR2 as FQGNSA. The ends were cut back, 1 base at V and 0 bases at J, with 6 bases in the middle. The chain's CDR3 is CASSLDRATNEKLFF. The CDR3 nucleotides read TGTGCCAGCAGCTTAGACAGGGCAACTAATGAAAAACTGTTTTTT.

The chain combines TRBV29-1 with TRBJ1-4, with TRBD1 matching over 8 bases. The CDR3 has 13 amino acids. V was clipped by 3 bases and J by 5 bases; unmatched bases: 2. Germline lookup yields CDR1 SQVTM and CDR2 ANQGSEA. CDR3 protein: CSVDWTGNEKLFF. CDR3 DNA: TGCAGCGTTGATTGGACAGGGAATGAAAAACTGTTTTTT.

V is TRBV7-2 and J is TRBJ2-7; tentatively, D is TRBD2 (5 bases). V lost 5 bases to trimming and J lost 2 bases, with 16 bases between them. Germline V gene sequence: CDR1 SGHTA, CDR2 FQGNSA. CDR3 size: 15 residues. The CDR3 bases are TGTGCCAGCAGCCCTTCCCCGAGCGGTACCTACGAGCAGTACTTC. It encodes CASSPSPSGTYEQYF.

This chain links TRBV18 with TRBJ1-6; unclear D gene. This CDR3 has 15 amino acids. The V end lost 3 bases, the J end lost 8 bases, and 14 bases lay between the germline ends. Germline lookup yields CDR1 KGHSH and CDR2 LQKENI. CDR3 nucleotide sequence: TGTGCCAGCTCACCGAACCCTGGGCGTGATTCACCCCTCCACTTT. The encoded protein is CASSPNPGRDSPLHF. The complete variable domain, with remaining parts taken from reference TRBV18 and TRBJ1-6, reads NAGVMQNPRHLVRRRGQEARLRCSPMKGHSHVYWYRQLPEEGLKFMVYLQKENIIDESGMPKERFSAEFPKEGPSILRIQQVVRGDSAAYFCASSPNPGRDSPLHFGNGTRLTVT.

The chain carries TRBV14 and TRBJ2-7, with D possibly being TRBD2 (5 bases). The CDR3 covers 14 residues. CDR1 is SGHDN and CDR2 is FVKESK in the germline V gene. V gave up 0 bases and J gave up 6 bases, with 12 bases separating them. CDR3 loop: CASSQDAWAGEQYF. CDR3 sequence (DNA): TGTGCCAGCAGCCAAGATGCATGGGCGGGCGAGCAGTACTTC.